The 21 T cell receptor beta chains presented below share a single source sample, sequenced in a study of post-analysis software for immune sequencing data. Their antigens are not known. Researchers reported that TCR beta cDNA libraries carried unique molecular identifiers. TCRdb passed the PCR reads through MiXCR, listing each CDR3 protein once. The sample has around 400,000 distinct CDR3 sequences, approximately 37% seen once. General study points: The five TRBV segments detected at higher frequency in patients than in controls included TRBV5-6, TRBV5-1 and TRBV20-1.

Sequencing input: blood. Every receptor here comes from a girl aged 2-10 years with multiple sclerosis.

The J gene is TRBJ1-1, the V gene TRBV20-1; possibly TRBD1 for D (6 bases). Trimming shortened V by 6 bases and J by 3 bases, and 14 bases separated the two germline ends. Germline V CDR1 and CDR2: DFQATT, SNEGSKA (reference sequence). This CDR3 has 13 amino acids. The CDR3 sequence is CSAPPGGHTEAFF. In nucleotides, the CDR3 is TGCAGTGCCCCGCCCGGGGGCCACACTGAAGCTTTCTTT.

The chain is built from TRBV4-2 and TRBJ2-3, with a possible D match to TRBD1 (6 bases). This CDR3 spans 16 amino acids. V shed 0 bases and J shed 7 bases, with 17 bases lying between them. Germline V gives CDR1 LGHNA, CDR2 YNFKEQ. CDR3 sequence reads: CASSQDRQVKLNTQYF. DNA for the CDR3: TGTGCCAGCAGCCAAGACCGACAGGTGAAGTTAAATACGCAGTATTTT.

This chain connects TRBV5-1 to TRBJ1-2, with a tentative D call TRBD1 (5 bases). CDR1 and CDR2 from the germline V gene are SGHRS and YFSETQ. CDR3 length: 14 amino acids. V dropped 0 bases and J dropped 3 bases, with 9 bases sitting between them. The CDR3 sequence is CASSLEPRDYGYTF. Here the CDR3 DNA reads TGCGCCAGCAGCTTGGAACCCAGGGACTATGGCTACACCTTC.

Remarks on this clonotype: The junction departs from germline at one end; a sequencing error may be responsible. This chain links TRBV7-9 with TRBJ1-4, with 7 bases identical to TRBD1. The length of the CDR3 is 13 residues. Per germline, CDR1 SEHNR and CDR2 FQNEAQ (reference sequence). The CDR3 coding sequence is TGTACCAGCAACCGGGACAGCAATGAAAAACTGTTTTTT. Amino acids: CTSNRDSNEKLFF.

The chain recombines TRBV7-9 with TRBJ1-2; D gene uncertain. The CDR3 sequence is 13 residues long. Looked up from germline, CDR1 is SEHNR and CDR2 is FQNEAQ (reference sequence). The V end was cut by 5 bases, the J end by 0 bases, with 7 bases between. CDR3 in DNA: TGTGCCAGCAGCCGGGAGGCTAACTATGGCTACACCTTC. Translation gives CASSREANYGYTF. Variable domain in full (rest from reference TRBV7-9 and TRBJ1-2): DTGVSQNPRHKITKRGQNVTFRCDPISEHNRLYWYRQTLGQGPEFLTYFQNEAQLEKSRLLSDRFSAERPKGSFSTLEIQRTEQGDSAMYLCASSREANYGYTFGSGTRLTVV.

This clonotype has a handful of counts. This chain uses TRBV7-3 with TRBJ2-5, with 7 nucleotides matching TRBD1. The V segment lost 5 bases and the J segment 4 bases; nucleotides outside the gene matches: 4. CDR1 SGHTA and CDR2 FQGTGA come from the germline V gene. The CDR3 is made up of 13 amino acids. In DNA, the CDR3 is TGTGCCAGCAGCCCGGGACAGTCAGAGACCCAGTACTTC. This codes for CASSPGQSETQYF.

There are a few counts of this clonotype. The genes are TRBV12-3 or TRBV12-4 and TRBJ2-7; D is perhaps TRBD1 (6 bases). V shed 6 bases and J shed 0 bases, with 18 bases lying between them. The CDR3 spans 16 residues. The CDR3 loop reads CASSHGPTGSSYEQYF. CDR3 DNA sequence: TGTGCCAGCAGCCATGGCCCGACAGGAAGCTCCTACGAGCAGTACTTC.

V usage is TRBV6-5 and J usage is TRBJ2-5, with TRBD1 matching 9 bases. This CDR3 comprises 14 residues. The V gene's germline CDR1 is MNHEY and CDR2 SVGAGI. V lost 2 bases and J lost 4; bases outside the gene matches: 2. CDR3 region: CASSYLGQGETQYF. CDR3 nucleotides: TGTGCCAGCAGTTACCTGGGACAGGGAGAGACCCAGTACTTC.

The chain has TRBV12-3 or TRBV12-4 and TRBJ2-2; D gene ambiguous. This CDR3 region has 11 residues. V was trimmed by 8 bases and J by 5 bases, leaving 6 bases between them. The CDR3, as DNA: TGTGCCAGCGAGCTAACCGGGGAGCTGTTTTTT. Its translation: CASELTGELFF.

This chain uses TRBV24-1 with TRBJ2-7; no clear D. The J call is doubtful: the DNA matches TRBJ2-5 better. Germline V gene sequence: CDR1 KGHDR, CDR2 SFDVKD. The CDR3 covers 14 residues. This CDR3 reads CATSVRGMEETQYF. The CDR3 nucleotides are TGTGCCACCAGTGTACGTGGGATGGAGGAGACCCAGTACTTC.

The count of this clonotype is one. At one end the junction does not follow the germline gene, possibly because of a read error. Here the CDR3 DNA reads TGCAGCGGGGGGGACACCGCTAACTATGGCCACACCTTC. This sequence encodes CSGGDTANYGHTF. The rearrangement uses TRBV29-1 and TRBJ1-2; the D gene is possibly TRBD1 (6 bases). CDR3 size: 13 residues. CDR1 is SQVTM, CDR2 ANQGSEA, per germline. Complete variable domain (other parts from reference TRBV29-1 and TRBJ1-2): SAVISQKPSRDICQRGTSLTIQCQVDSQVTMMFWYRQQPGQSLTLIATANQGSEATYESGFVIDKFPISRPNLTFSTLTVSNMSPEDSSIYLCSGGDTANYGHTFGSGTRLTVV.

The chain is built from TRBV7-9 and TRBJ2-1, with 13 bases that match TRBD2. V shed 5 bases, J shed 7 bases, and the junction held 17 bases outside the gene matches. This CDR3 comprises 19 residues. Germline CDR1 SEHNR, CDR2 FQNEAQ (reference sequence). In DNA form, the CDR3 reads TGTGCCAGCAGCAGAACCGGGACTAGCGGGAAGGGGTGGTGGAATGAGCAGTTCTTC. Translating gives CASSRTGTSGKGWWNEQFF.

This clonotype was counted a few times. V is TRBV29-1 and J is TRBJ2-7, with D perhaps matching TRBD2 (6 bases). Germline V gene lookup returns CDR1 SQVTM and CDR2 ANQGSEA. V gave up 4 bases and J gave up 7 bases, with 20 bases separating them. The CDR3 extends over 14 amino acids. The CDR3 bases are TGCAGCGTTGGAGCCCGGACTAAAGTAAATGAGCAGTACTTC. This codes for CSVGARTKVNEQYF.

This clonotype was seen a few times. This chain uses TRBV29-1 with TRBJ2-1, with no clear D. V was clipped by 5 bases and J by 5 bases, with 7 bases between them. The CDR3 spans 11 residues. Looked up from germline, CDR1 is SQVTM and CDR2 is ANQGSEA. The CDR3 here is CSVRVDNEQFF. DNA for the CDR3: TGCAGCGTTCGGGTAGACAATGAGCAGTTCTTC.

The chain couples TRBV5-1 to TRBJ1-1; the match to TRBD1 covers 8 bases. Trimming at V came to 4 bases and at J to 3 bases, leaving 8 bases not matched to a gene. Germline V lookup: CDR1 SGHRS, CDR2 YFSETQ. This CDR3 is 15 amino acids long. The chain's CDR3 is CASSPGAGGHTEAFF. The DNA for the CDR3 is TGCGCCAGCAGCCCGGGAGCAGGGGGCCACACTGAAGCTTTCTTT.

Only one count was recorded for this clonotype. The chain has TRBV29-1 and TRBJ2-1; no clear D. V was pared by 5 bases and J by 8 bases, with 7 bases between. The CDR3 loop spans 10 amino acids. CDR1 SQVTM and CDR2 ANQGSEA come from the germline V gene. This chain's CDR3 is CSVSGYEQFF. The CDR3 bases are TGCAGCGTTTCAGGTTATGAGCAGTTCTTC.

V usage is TRBV4-1 and J usage is TRBJ2-1, with D unresolved. Germline-derived CDR1 and CDR2 are MGHRA and YSYEKL. This CDR3 has 17 residues. Deletions cut 0 bases from V and 0 bases from J, with 12 bases between. The CDR3 sequence: CASSQDSHLLSYNEQFF. The CDR3 nucleotides are TGCGCCAGCAGCCAAGATTCGCACCTCCTCTCCTACAATGAGCAGTTCTTC.

This rearrangement joins TRBV7-2 to TRBJ1-2; D gene unclear. The germline V gene has CDR1 SGHTA and CDR2 FQGNSA. V lost 5 bases to trimming and J lost 7 bases, with 17 bases between them. The length of the CDR3 is 14 residues. The CDR3 spells CASSQALRPGGYTF. As DNA, the CDR3 is TGTGCCAGCAGCCAGGCACTCCGGCCTGGTGGCTACACCTTC.

This rearrangement joins TRBV7-8 to TRBJ2-5, with D perhaps TRBD2 (5 bases). Germline V lookup: CDR1 SGHVS, CDR2 FQNEAQ. V was clipped by 5 bases and J by 5 bases, with 21 bases between them. This CDR3 is built from 16 residues. The CDR3 here is CASSPAPGYPEETQYF. In DNA, the CDR3 is TGTGCCAGCAGCCCCGCCCCGGGATACCCGGAGGAGACCCAGTACTTC.

The chain links TRBV9 to TRBJ2-7; D is possibly TRBD2 (5 bases). The CDR3 covers 13 residues. Per germline, CDR1 SGDLS and CDR2 YYNGEE. The V end was cut by 0 bases, the J end by 5 bases, with 9 bases between. The CDR3 reads CASSVALEDEQYF. Here the CDR3 DNA reads TGTGCCAGCAGCGTAGCCTTGGAGGACGAGCAGTACTTC.

In its sample, this clonotype was seen a few times. The V gene is TRBV4-1, the J gene TRBJ1-6; the D is unclear. CDR3 size: 13 residues. V gave up 3 bases and J gave up 8 bases, with 8 bases separating them. Germline loops: CDR1 MGHRA, CDR2 YSYEKL. CDR3 protein: CASSQHSDSPLHF. The CDR3 DNA follows: TGCGCCAGCAGCCAGCACTCCGATTCACCCCTCCACTTT.